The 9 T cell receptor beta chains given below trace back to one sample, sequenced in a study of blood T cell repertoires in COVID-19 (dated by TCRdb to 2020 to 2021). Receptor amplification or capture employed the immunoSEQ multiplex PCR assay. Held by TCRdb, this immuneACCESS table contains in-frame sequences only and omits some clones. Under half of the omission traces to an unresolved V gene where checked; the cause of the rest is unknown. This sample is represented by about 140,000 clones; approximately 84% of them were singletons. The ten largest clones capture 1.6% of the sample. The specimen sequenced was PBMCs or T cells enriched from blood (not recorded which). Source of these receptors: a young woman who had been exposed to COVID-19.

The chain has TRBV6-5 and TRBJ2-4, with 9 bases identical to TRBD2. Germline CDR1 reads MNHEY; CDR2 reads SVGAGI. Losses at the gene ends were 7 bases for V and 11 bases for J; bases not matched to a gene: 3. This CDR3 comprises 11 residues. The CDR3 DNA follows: TGTGCCAGCACCTGGACTAGCGTTCAGTACTTC. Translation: CASTWTSVQYF.

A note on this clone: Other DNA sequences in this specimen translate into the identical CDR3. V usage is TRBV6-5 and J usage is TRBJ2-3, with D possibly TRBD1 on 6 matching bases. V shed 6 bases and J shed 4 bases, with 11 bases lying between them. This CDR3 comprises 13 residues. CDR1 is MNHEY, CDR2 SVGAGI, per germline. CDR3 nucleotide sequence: TGTGCCAGCAGACTTCAGGGGCCAGATACGCAGTATTTT. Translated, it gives CASRLQGPDTQYF.

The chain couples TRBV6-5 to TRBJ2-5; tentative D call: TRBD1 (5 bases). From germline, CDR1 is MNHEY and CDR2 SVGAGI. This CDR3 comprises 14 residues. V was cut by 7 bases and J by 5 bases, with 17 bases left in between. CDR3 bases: TGTGCCAGCACCACGGGCAGGGCGGTGGAGACCCAGTACTTC. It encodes CASTTGRAVETQYF.

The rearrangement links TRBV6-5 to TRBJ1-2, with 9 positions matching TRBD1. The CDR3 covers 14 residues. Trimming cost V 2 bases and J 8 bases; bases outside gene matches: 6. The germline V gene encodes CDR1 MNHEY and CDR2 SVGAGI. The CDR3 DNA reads TGTGCCAGCAGTTACACCCGACAGGGGGGCGGCTACACCTTC. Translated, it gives CASSYTRQGGGYTF.

The CDR3 DNA reads TGTGCCAGCAGCTCGTGGGGGGGTGGACTAAGCTCCTACGAGCAGTACTTC. Its protein is CASSSWGGGLSSYEQYF. V usage is TRBV7-9 and J usage is TRBJ2-7; 7 positions agree with TRBD2. CDR3 length: 17 residues. Germline-derived CDR1 and CDR2 are SEHNR and FQNEAQ (reference sequence). With 4 bases clipped from V and 0 bases from J, the junction kept 12 bases outside the gene matches.

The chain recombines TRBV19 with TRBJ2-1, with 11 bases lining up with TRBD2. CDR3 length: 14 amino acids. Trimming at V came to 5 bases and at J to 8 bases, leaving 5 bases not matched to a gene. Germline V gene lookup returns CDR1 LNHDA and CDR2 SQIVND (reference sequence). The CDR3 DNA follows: TGTGCCAGTAGTCATCCGACTAGCGGGGATGAGCAGTTCTTC. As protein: CASSHPTSGDEQFF.

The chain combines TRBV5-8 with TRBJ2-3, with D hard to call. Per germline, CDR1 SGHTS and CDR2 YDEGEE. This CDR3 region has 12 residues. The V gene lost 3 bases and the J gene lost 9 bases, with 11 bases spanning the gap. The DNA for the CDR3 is TGTGCCAGCAGCTCCGACTCCCGGACGCAGTATTTT. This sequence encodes CASSSDSRTQYF. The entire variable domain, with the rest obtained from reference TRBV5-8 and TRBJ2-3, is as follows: EAGVTQSPTHLIKTRGQQATLRCSPISGHTSVYWYQQALGLGLQFLLWYDEGEERNRGNFPPRFSGRQFPNYSSELNVNALELEDSALYLCASSSDSRTQYFGPGTRLTVL.

CDR3 sequence (DNA): TGTGCCTGGTGTCCGGGAGTTATAGCTGGAAACACCATATATTTT. Amino acids: CAWCPGVIAGNTIYF. The chain has TRBV30 and TRBJ1-3; unclear D gene. The V gene's germline CDR1 is GTSNPN and CDR2 SVGIG (reference sequence). The CDR3 sequence is 15 residues long. The V gene lost 5 bases and the J gene lost 2 bases, with 16 bases spanning the gap.

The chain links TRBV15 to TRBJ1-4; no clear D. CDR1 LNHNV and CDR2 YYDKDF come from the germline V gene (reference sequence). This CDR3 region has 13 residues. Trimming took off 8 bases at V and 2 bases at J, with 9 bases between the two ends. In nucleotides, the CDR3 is TGTGCCACCCTAAGTGGTACTAATGAAAAACTGTTTTTT. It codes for CATLSGTNEKLFF.